The clone carrying this T cell receptor beta chain was found once. Its antigen is not identified. These data are taken from a study of cytomegalovirus exposure and HLA in healthy donors. The germline V gene encodes CDR1 LNHDA and CDR2 SQIVND (reference sequence). CDR3 size: 14 residues. J lost 5 bases, V lost 9 bases, and 11 bases had no gene match. Whole-study results and caveats: It was shown in a later analysis that HLA-associated TCR beta chains were more clonally expanded than other, equally common chains. A later analysis linked a missense DCLRE1C variant to TCR beta V- and J-gene trimming.

Use of 60 Vbeta and 13 Jbeta primers characterized the PCR. Only in-frame clones appear in the TCRdb table, and some are missing; sequencing was by immunoSEQ multiplex PCR. The profile covers approximately 120,000 clones, with around 80% appearing a single time and around 13% taken by the ten largest. The sample taken for sequencing was PBMCs. This TCR was sampled from a woman aged 55-75 years in good health and CMV-seropositive. The V call is TRBV19, the J call TRBJ2-3; 7 bases map to TRBD1. CDR3 in amino acids: CASSTGSSGDTQYF. The CDR3 DNA is TGTGCCAGCTCGACAGGGAGTTCGGGAGATACGCAGTATTTT.